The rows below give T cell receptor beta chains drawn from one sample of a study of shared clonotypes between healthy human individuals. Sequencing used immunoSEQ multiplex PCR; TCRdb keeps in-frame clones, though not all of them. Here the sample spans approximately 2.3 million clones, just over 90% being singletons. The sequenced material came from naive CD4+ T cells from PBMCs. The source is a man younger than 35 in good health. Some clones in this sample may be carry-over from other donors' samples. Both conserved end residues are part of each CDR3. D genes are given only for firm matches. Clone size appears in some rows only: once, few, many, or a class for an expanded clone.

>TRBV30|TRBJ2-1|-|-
TGTGCCGCCCGCTTGGCCGTTGAGCAGTTCTTC
CAARLAVEQFF
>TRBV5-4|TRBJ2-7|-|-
TGTGCCAGCAGCTTGGGGTCGGTTGGGGCCGAGCAGTACTTC
CASSLGSVGAEQYF
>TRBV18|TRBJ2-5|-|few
TGTGCCAGCTCACCTGGGAGTGAAACCCAGTACTTC
CASSPGSETQYF
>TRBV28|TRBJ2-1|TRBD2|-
TGTGCCGGCCGCGGGACTACGTACAATGAGCAGTTCTTC
CAGRGTTYNEQFF
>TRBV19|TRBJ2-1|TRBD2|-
TGTGCCAGTAGCCTGCATGGTAGCGGGAGGGCAAACAATGAGCAGTTCTTC
CASSLHGSGRANNEQFF
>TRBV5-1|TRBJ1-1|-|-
TGCGCCAGCAGCTTGGTCTGGGGTCGGGCTGAAGCTTTCTTT
CASSLVWGRAEAFF
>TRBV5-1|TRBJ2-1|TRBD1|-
TGCGCCAGCAGCCAGGGACAGGGGAATGAGCAGTTCTTC
CASSQGQGNEQFF
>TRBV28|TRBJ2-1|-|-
TGTGCCAGCAGTTTTTCGGGATACTCGGAAAGCGTGGGTTACAATGAGCAGTTCTTC
CASSFSGYSESVGYNEQFF
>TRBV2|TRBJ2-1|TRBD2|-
TGTGCCAGCAGTGAGGGACTAGCGGGAGTCGATGAGCAGTTCTTC
CASSEGLAGVDEQFF
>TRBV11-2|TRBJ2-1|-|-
TGTGCCAGCAGCCCTGGGGGGCTGCGTGAAGAGCAGTTCTTC
CASSPGGLREEQFF
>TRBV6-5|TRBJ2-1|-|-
TGTGCCACCAAAAGGGGGAGCGTCTCCTACAATGAGCAGTTCTTC
CATKRGSVSYNEQFF
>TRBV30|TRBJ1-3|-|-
TGTGCCTGGACCGTACGTCAAACAGACACCATATATTTT
CAWTVRQTDTIYF
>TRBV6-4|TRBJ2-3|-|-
TGTGCCAGCAGTGCCGAGCCCAGTCTCCCAGATACGCAGTATTTT
CASSAEPSLPDTQYF
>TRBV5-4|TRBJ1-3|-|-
TGTGCCAGCAGCTTGGACCGATCCTCTGGAAACACCATATATTTT
CASSLDRSSGNTIYF
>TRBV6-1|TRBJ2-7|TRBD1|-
TGTGCCAGCAGTGAAGGGGACAGGTTTAGGAACGAGCAGTACTTC
CASSEGDRFRNEQYF
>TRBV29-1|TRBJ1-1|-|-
TGCAGCGTGGATCCAGTGAACACTGAAGCTTTCTTT
CSVDPVNTEAFF
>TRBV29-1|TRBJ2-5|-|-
TGCAGCGTTGATGGGGGTTCCGAGACCCAGTACTTC
CSVDGGSETQYF